Shown below are 21 T cell receptor beta chains from a single sample sequenced in a study of blood T cell repertoires in COVID-19 (dated by TCRdb to 2019 to 2021). Library prep was done by the immunoSEQ multiplex PCR assay. TCRdb carries this immuneACCESS record with in-frame sequences only. Its versions omit some clonotypes, under half of them owing to an unresolved V gene in the studies checked, with the rest unexplained. This sample comprises a few hundred thousand clones, about 80% of them detected only once. 3.4% of the sample is held by the ten biggest clonotypes. The sequenced sample consisted of PBMCs or T cells enriched from blood (not recorded which). These receptors were collected from a man aged 50 or older who had recovered from COVID-19.

This chain uses TRBV6-5 with TRBJ2-7; no firm D call. This CDR3 has 15 amino acids. Between the trimmed V and J ends, which lost 0 bases and 5 bases, there was a span of 14 bases. The V gene's germline CDR1 is MNHEY and CDR2 SVGAGI. CDR3 region: CASSYSWPLPNEQYF. In nucleotides, the CDR3 is TGTGCCAGCAGTTACTCGTGGCCATTACCCAACGAGCAGTACTTC.

The chain uses TRBV4-3 and TRBJ2-1; 12 nucleotides align to TRBD1. Losses at the gene ends were 4 bases for V and 10 bases for J; bases not matched to a gene: 11. The CDR3 runs 16 residues. Germline values: CDR1 LGHNA, CDR2 YSLEER. The CDR3 here is CASSPGGTGGFIEQFF. DNA for the CDR3: TGCGCCAGCAGCCCAGGGGGGACAGGGGGCTTCATAGAGCAGTTCTTC.

Comment on this clone: Distinct nucleotide sequences in the sample also encode this CDR3. The V call is TRBV9, the J call TRBJ1-3, with 7 bases that match TRBD1. Trimming took 0 bases from V and 2 from J; bases not matched to a gene: 2. Germline CDR1 SGDLS, CDR2 YYNGEE. The CDR3 sequence is 15 residues long. CDR3 nucleotide sequence: TGTGCCAGCAGCGTAGGAACAGGGGCTGGAAACACCATATATTTT. Its translation is CASSVGTGAGNTIYF. The variable domain in full, with the rest retrieved from reference TRBV9 and TRBJ1-3, is DSGVTQTPKHLITATGQRVTLRCSPRSGDLSVYWYQQSLDQGLQFLIQYYNGEERAKGNILERFSAQQFPDLHSELNLSSLELGDSALYFCASSVGTGAGNTIYFGEGSWLTVV.

The chain couples TRBV19 to TRBJ1-6; D not certain. CDR1 LNHDA and CDR2 SQIVND come from the germline V gene (reference sequence). V shed 4 bases and J shed 0 bases, with 4 bases lying between them. The CDR3 has 14 amino acids. CDR3 residues: CASSTRSYNSPLHF. CDR3 DNA sequence: TGTGCCAGTAGTACCCGCTCCTATAATTCACCCCTCCACTTT. Based on the CDR3 plus reference TRBV19 and TRBJ1-6, the full variable domain is DGGITQSPKYLFRKEGQNVTLSCEQNLNHDAMYWYRQDPGQGLRLIYYSQIVNDFQKGDIAEGYSVSREKKESFPLTVTSAQKNPTAFYLCASSTRSYNSPLHFGNGTRLTVT.

This clone was found once. The CDR3 here is CASSQRGYPNSPLHF. The CDR3 DNA reads as TGTGCCAGCAGTCAGAGAGGGTATCCCAATTCACCCCTCCACTTT. The chain links TRBV28 to TRBJ1-6; no firm D call. The V gene lost 5 bases and the J gene lost 7 bases, with 15 bases spanning the gap. The CDR3 is 15 residues long. Germline assignment: CDR1 MDHEN and CDR2 SYDVKM.

This chain connects TRBV7-9 to TRBJ2-6, with 8 bases fitting TRBD1. CDR3 length equals 20 residues. Looked up from germline, CDR1 is SEHNR and CDR2 is FQNEAQ (reference sequence). Unmatched junction bases numbered 15, after V lost 5 bases and J lost 0 bases. CDR3 loop: CASSMRTGYQGSSGANVLTF. The CDR3 coding sequence is TGTGCCAGCAGCATGAGGACAGGGTATCAGGGAAGCTCTGGGGCCAACGTCCTGACTTTC.

The chain has TRBV5-1 and TRBJ1-2; the D gene is possibly TRBD1 (5 bases). Trimming shortened V by 0 bases and J by 3 bases, and 9 bases separated the two germline ends. This CDR3 has 14 residues. Germline V lookup: CDR1 SGHRS, CDR2 YFSETQ. The CDR3 spells CASSLARGDYGYTF. The CDR3 DNA reads TGCGCCAGCAGCTTGGCCCGGGGGGACTATGGCTACACCTTC.

This clone was detected a few times. This chain connects TRBV18 to TRBJ1-1, with D tentatively TRBD1 (5 bases). With 4 bases removed from V and 8 bases from J, the gap between germline ends came to 14 bases. This CDR3 is 13 amino acids long. Germline loops: CDR1 KGHSH, CDR2 LQKENI. CDR3 bases: TGTGCCAGCTCACAGGGGAGGGTAGCGGAAGCTTTCTTT. Translating it yields CASSQGRVAEAFF.

This clone has more than one count but fewer than ten. This chain joins TRBV2 and TRBJ1-2; perhaps TRBD1 as D (6 bases). Germline V gene data show CDR1 as SNHLY and CDR2 as FYNNEI. This CDR3 contains 14 residues. V gave up 0 bases and J gave up 4 bases, with 9 bases separating them. CDR3 nucleotide sequence: TGTGCCAGCAGTGAAGCCTCAGGGGTCTATGGCTACACCTTC. Its protein product is CASSEASGVYGYTF.

The gene calls are TRBV30 and TRBJ1-4; no reliable D call. Trimming removed 3 bases at V and 7 bases at J, with 18 bases between. CDR3 length equals 15 residues. Germline lookup yields CDR1 GTSNPN and CDR2 SVGIG (reference sequence). CDR3 sequence: CAWSGPTAGFEKLFF. CDR3 DNA: TGTGCCTGGAGCGGACCTACCGCGGGTTTTGAAAAACTGTTTTTT.

The V and J genes are TRBV10-3 and TRBJ2-7; D is uncertain. V was cut by 2 bases and J by 3 bases, with 5 bases left in between. CDR1 ENHRY and CDR2 SYGVKD come from the germline V gene. The CDR3 has 12 amino acids. The CDR3 sequence: CAISETDYEQYF. CDR3 bases: TGTGCCATCAGTGAGACAGACTACGAGCAGTACTTC.

V usage is TRBV10-2 and J usage is TRBJ1-2; no clear D. Trimming cost V 1 base and J 4 bases, with 7 bases left between them. The CDR3 is made up of 13 amino acids. Germline V gene data show CDR1 as WSHSY and CDR2 as SAAADI. The CDR3 here is CASSELVGYGYTF. CDR3 in DNA: TGCGCCAGCAGTGAGTTAGTCGGCTATGGCTACACCTTC.

The chain employs TRBV6-1 and TRBJ2-7; 13 bases are a match to TRBD2. After removal of 2 bases from V and 2 bases from J, the junction contained 9 bases not matched to a gene. Germline V gene lookup returns CDR1 MNHNS and CDR2 SASEGT. The CDR3 is 18 amino acids. The CDR3 reads CASSEPTSGGAVPYEQYF. The CDR3, as DNA: TGTGCCAGCAGTGAACCAACTAGCGGGGGGGCCGTCCCCTACGAGCAGTACTTC.

The CDR3 is CASSVAGVGEQYF. In nucleotides, the CDR3 is TGTGCCAGTAGTGTAGCGGGAGTAGGGGAGCAGTACTTC. The chain has TRBV19 and TRBJ2-7, with 9 positions matching TRBD2. In germline, CDR1 is LNHDA, CDR2 SQIVND (reference sequence). CDR3 size: 13 residues. The junction had 6 bases not matched to a gene; V was cut back by 5 bases and J by 7 bases.

The chain carries TRBV7-6 and TRBJ2-5, with a weak D call TRBD1 (5 bases). This CDR3 is built from 14 residues. CDR1 SGHVS and CDR2 FNYEAQ come from the germline V gene. V was cut by 4 bases and J by 3 bases, with 12 bases left in between. The DNA of the CDR3 is TGTGCCAGCAGCTCAGGGTTTTGGGAAGAGACCCAGTACTTC. Translation gives CASSSGFWEETQYF.

This rearrangement joins TRBV10-1 to TRBJ2-3; 7 positions match TRBD1. The CDR3 runs 13 residues. The germline CDR1 and CDR2 sequences are WNHNN and SYGVQD (reference sequence). The V gene end was trimmed by 0 bases and the J gene end by 6 bases; junction bases not matched to a gene: 0. Here the CDR3 DNA reads TGCGCCAGCAGTGAGTCGACAGGGGATACGCAGTATTTT. It translates to CASSESTGDTQYF.

The chain recombines TRBV6-5 with TRBJ1-6, with 7 positions matching TRBD1. The CDR3 covers 16 residues. J was trimmed by 6 bases and V by 3 bases; bases with no gene match: 8. Germline V gene sequence: CDR1 MNHEY, CDR2 SVGAGI. CDR3 coding DNA: TGTGCCAGCAGTTATACCGAGGGACAGACTAATTCACCCCTCCACTTT. This sequence encodes CASSYTEGQTNSPLHF.

In DNA form, the CDR3 reads TGTGCCAGCGACCGGATGGGGGGGGCGGGTGAGCAGTTCTTC. Translating gives CASDRMGGAGEQFF. The V gene is TRBV11-2, the J gene TRBJ2-1; a weak D match, TRBD2 (7 bases). Trimming removed 8 bases at V and 9 bases at J, with 20 bases between. From germline, CDR1 is SGHAT and CDR2 FQNNGV. This CDR3 is 14 amino acids long.

This clone was recorded once. The V call is TRBV20-1, the J call TRBJ2-5, with D possibly being TRBD2 (6 bases). With 6 bases removed from V and 9 bases from J, the gap between germline ends came to 14 bases. CDR3 length equals 11 residues. The V gene's germline CDR1 is DFQATT and CDR2 SNEGSKA (reference sequence). The chain's CDR3 is CSATRLGSQYF. CDR3 nucleotides: TGCAGTGCCACCCGACTAGGGTCCCAGTACTTC.

The gene calls are TRBV5-1 and TRBJ1-2, with D maybe TRBD1 (6 bases). Trimming left V 4 bases short and J 2 bases short, with 27 bases between. The germline V gene encodes CDR1 SGHRS and CDR2 YFSETQ. The CDR3 length is 19 residues. In DNA, the CDR3 is TGCGCCAGCAGCCCCACCATACCCCGGGACAATTGGCTGAACTATGGCTACACCTTC. Amino acid sequence: CASSPTIPRDNWLNYGYTF. Supplemented by reference TRBV5-1 and TRBJ1-2, the full variable domain reads KAGVTQTPRYLIKTRGQQVTLSCSPISGHRSVSWYQQTPGQGLQFLFEYFSETQRNKGNFPGRFSGRQFSNSRSEMNVSTLELGDSALYLCASSPTIPRDNWLNYGYTFGSGTRLTVV.

The V gene is TRBV24-1, the J gene TRBJ2-2; D may be TRBD1 (6 bases). Germline values: CDR1 KGHDR, CDR2 SFDVKD. Trimming pared 2 bases from V and 3 bases from J, leaving 12 bases between. The CDR3 is 16 amino acids. The CDR3 loop is CATSDSYRVDTGELFF. The CDR3 nucleotides are TGTGCCACCAGTGATTCTTACAGGGTAGACACCGGGGAGCTGTTTTTT.